This T cell receptor beta chain is from a study of PD-L1 blockade in urothelial cancer. Looking at the study overall: After treatment start, blood was analyzed at 3 weeks (second dose) and at 6 weeks. Study-wide findings and caveats: Patients with durable benefit had greater blood expansion of tumor-associated TCR clones 3 weeks into treatment.

The time point denotes: pretreatment peripheral blood. Each patient's cancer was a locally advanced or metastatic urothelial carcinoma. CDR1 is MGHDK, CDR2 SYGVNS, per germline. Trimming cost V 1 base and J 6 bases, with 10 bases left between them. The CDR3 covers 14 residues. As for this clone: Its antigen is still unknown.

Assay used: immunoSEQ multiplex PCR; TCRdb lists only in-frame clones, some missing. The sample consists of roughly 87,000 clones, roughly 90% of them appearing once. V is TRBV25-1 and J is TRBJ1-5; D not certain. The input for sequencing was PBMCs, taken around atezolizumab (anti-PD-L1) treatment. This TCR was recovered from a woman older than 75 with urothelial cancer. The CDR3 nucleotides read TGTGCCAGCAGTGAATTAACGGGGTTTCAGCCCCAGCATTTT. Its translation is CASSELTGFQPQHF.